The present TCR beta chain was sequenced within a study of blood T cells in healthy people across ages. Study-level findings and limits: Older age coincided with a roughly linear decline in TCR beta diversity per million T cells.

Regarding this clonotype: Its specificity is not known.

Sample-barcoded 5' priming and a J-beta primer mix drove a second PCR of about 6 to 12 cycles. MiXCR was run by TCRdb on the 5' RACE reads, yielding one entry per CDR3 protein. Here the sample spans some 1.6 million distinct CDR3 sequences, around 35% being singletons. Extraction yielded at least 6 micrograms of total RNA per sample. V lost 0 bases to trimming and J lost 6 bases, with 9 bases between them. Germline V gene lookup returns CDR1 SGHKS and CDR2 YYEKEE (reference sequence). CDR3 length: 14 residues. The chain uses TRBV5-5 and TRBJ1-4; D is unresolved. Sequenced: blood. This receptor was identified in a woman in her 30s in good health. The CDR3 nucleotides read TGTGCCAGCAGCTTGGTTGCGGAGGATGAAAAACTGTTTTTT. This gives the protein CASSLVAEDEKLFF.